A single sample is the source of the 5 T cell receptor beta chains below, sequenced in a study of blood T cell repertoires in COVID-19. Assay used: immunoSEQ multiplex PCR; TCRdb lists only in-frame clones, some missing. The table shows 200,000 to 300,000 clones, with 75% to 90% occurring only once. Sequenced: peripheral blood. The receptors stem from a man aged 30 to 39 with active or convalescent COVID-19.

This clone appeared a single time. The chain combines TRBV6-4 with TRBJ1-2; D unresolved. CDR3 length: 14 amino acids. Germline V lookup: CDR1 MRHNA, CDR2 SNTAGT. V lost 6 bases and J 2 bases, leaving 13 bases between the germline ends. CDR3 amino acids: CASSSRSGNYGYTF. CDR3 coding DNA: TGTGCCAGCAGCAGCCGTTCGGGGAACTATGGCTACACCTTC.

The gene calls are TRBV18 and TRBJ2-1; D remains ambiguous. Germline V CDR1 and CDR2: KGHSH, LQKENI. Trimming left V 2 bases short and J 1 base short, with 9 bases between. This CDR3 is built from 15 residues. The DNA of the CDR3 is TGTGCCAGCTCACCAGAAAGCGTATCCTACAATGAGCAGTTCTTC. The encoded protein is CASSPESVSYNEQFF. Using reference TRBV18 and TRBJ2-1 for the parts outside the CDR3, the full variable domain is NAGVMQNPRHLVRRRGQEARLRCSPMKGHSHVYWYRQLPEEGLKFMVYLQKENIIDESGMPKERFSAEFPKEGPSILRIQQVVRGDSAAYFCASSPESVSYNEQFFGPGTRLTVL.

The genes are TRBV7-9 and TRBJ2-2; no firm D call. V gave up 2 bases and J gave up 6 bases, with 4 bases separating them. The germline V gene has CDR1 SEHNR and CDR2 FQNEAQ (reference sequence). This CDR3 contains 12 residues. CDR3 DNA sequence: TGTGCCAGCAGCTTATATCCCGGGGAGCTGTTTTTT. It encodes CASSLYPGELFF.

The rearrangement joins TRBV5-4 to TRBJ2-7, with D possibly being TRBD1 (6 bases). Germline CDR1 reads SGHNT; CDR2 reads YYREEE (reference sequence). CDR3 length equals 14 residues. Trimming left V 0 bases short and J 2 bases short, with 9 bases between. The DNA of the CDR3 is TGTGCCAGCAGCTTGGCAGGGGACCCCTACGAGCAGTACTTC. Its protein product is CASSLAGDPYEQYF.

J is TRBJ2-7 and V is TRBV10-3, with no clear D. The CDR3 runs 14 residues. CDR1 ENHRY and CDR2 SYGVKD come from the germline V gene. Trimming left V 1 base short and J 0 bases short, with 7 bases between. As DNA, the CDR3 is TGTGCCATCAGTGAGTACAGCCGCTCCTACGAGCAGTACTTC. Its protein is CAISEYSRSYEQYF.